The next 4 T cell receptor beta chains were all read from a single sample in a study of blood T cell repertoires in COVID-19. Some clones are missing from TCRdb's copy, which holds only in-frame ones; the method was immunoSEQ multiplex PCR. The sample consists of more than 150,000 clones, about four fifths of them appearing once. Source material: peripheral blood. The receptors originated from a man aged 70 or older who had recovered from COVID-19.

The genes are TRBV6-5 and TRBJ2-7; the match to TRBD2 covers 10 bases. V lost 6 bases, J lost 4 bases, and 6 bases stayed unmatched. Germline V lookup: CDR1 MNHEY, CDR2 SVGAGI. CDR3 length: 14 amino acids. The CDR3 spells CASREASGSYEQYF. The CDR3 DNA sequence: TGTGCCAGCAGGGAGGCTAGCGGGAGTTACGAGCAGTACTTC.

This chain links TRBV19 with TRBJ2-1, with TRBD2 matching over 15 bases. V was pared by 10 bases and J by 0 bases, with 19 bases of the junction left unmatched. The germline V gene has CDR1 LNHDA and CDR2 SQIVND (reference sequence). The CDR3 spans 21 residues. DNA for the CDR3: TGTGCCACCTCACCCCCACCGGGACTAGCGGGAGGTGGGAGCTCCTACAATGAGCAGTTCTTC. Protein sequence: CATSPPPGLAGGGSSYNEQFF.

The genes are TRBV10-1 and TRBJ2-5; TRBD1 is a possible D gene (6 bases). The CDR3 length is 14 residues. V lost 2 bases and J 4 bases, leaving 11 bases between the germline ends. Per germline, CDR1 WNHNN and CDR2 SYGVQD (reference sequence). The CDR3 nucleotides are TGCGCCAGCAGTGAGGGGGGCTCGGGAGAGACCCAGTACTTC. Translation: CASSEGGSGETQYF.

The V and J genes are TRBV12-3 or TRBV12-4 and TRBJ2-1; TRBD1 might be the D (5 bases). Trimming took 2 bases from V and 4 from J, leaving 6 bases between them. This CDR3 spans 13 amino acids. CDR3 region: CASSLTGYNEQFF. In nucleotides, the CDR3 is TGTGCCAGCAGTTTAACAGGATACAATGAGCAGTTCTTC.